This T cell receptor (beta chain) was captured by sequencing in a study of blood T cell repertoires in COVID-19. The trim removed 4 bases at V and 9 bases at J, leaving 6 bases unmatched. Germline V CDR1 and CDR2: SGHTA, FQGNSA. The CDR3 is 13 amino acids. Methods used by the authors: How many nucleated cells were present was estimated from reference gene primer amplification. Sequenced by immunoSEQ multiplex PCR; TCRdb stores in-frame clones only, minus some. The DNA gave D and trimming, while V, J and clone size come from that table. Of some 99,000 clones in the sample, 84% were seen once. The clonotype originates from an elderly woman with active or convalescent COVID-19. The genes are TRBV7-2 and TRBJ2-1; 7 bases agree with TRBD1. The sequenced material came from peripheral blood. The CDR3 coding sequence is TGTGCCAGCAGCTGGGACAGCTTGTTTGAGCAGTTCTTC. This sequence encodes CASSWDSLFEQFF.